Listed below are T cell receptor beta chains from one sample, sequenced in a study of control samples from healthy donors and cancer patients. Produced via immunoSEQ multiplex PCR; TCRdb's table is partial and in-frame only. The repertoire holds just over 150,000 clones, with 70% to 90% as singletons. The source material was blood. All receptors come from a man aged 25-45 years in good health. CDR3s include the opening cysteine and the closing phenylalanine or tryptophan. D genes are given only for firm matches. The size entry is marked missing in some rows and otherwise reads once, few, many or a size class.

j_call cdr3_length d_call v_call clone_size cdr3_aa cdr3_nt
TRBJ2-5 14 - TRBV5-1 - CASSLGRVEETQYF TGCGCCAGCAGCTTGGGACGGGTGGAAGAGACCCAGTACTTC
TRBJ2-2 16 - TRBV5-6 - CASSPGGGPYTGELFF TGTGCCAGCAGTCCAGGGGGGGGCCCCTACACCGGGGAGCTGTTTTTT
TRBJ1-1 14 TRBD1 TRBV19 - CASSPRGVDTEAFF TGTGCCAGTAGTCCCAGGGGGGTAGACACTGAAGCTTTCTTT
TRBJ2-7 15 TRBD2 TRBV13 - CASSPGTSGSYEQYF TGTGCCAGCAGCCCAGGGACTAGCGGCTCCTACGAGCAGTACTTC
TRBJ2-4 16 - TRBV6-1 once CASSEVGRGGWDIQYF TGTGCCAGCAGTGAAGTAGGCAGGGGAGGGTGGGACATTCAGTACTTC
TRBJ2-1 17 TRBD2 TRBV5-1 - CASSRGGAVSSYNEQFF TGCGCCAGCAGCCGGGGGGGAGCGGTTAGCTCCTACAATGAGCAGTTCTTC
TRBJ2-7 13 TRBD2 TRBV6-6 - CASSFGGAYEQYF TGTGCCAGCAGTTTTGGGGGGGCCTACGAGCAGTACTTC
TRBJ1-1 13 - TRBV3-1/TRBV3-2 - CASTTTRGTEAFF TGTGCCAGCACAACCACGAGGGGCACTGAAGCTTTCTTT
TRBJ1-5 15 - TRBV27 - CASGSLRLYNQPQHF TGTGCCAGCGGCTCTCTCAGGCTTTACAATCAGCCCCAGCATTTT
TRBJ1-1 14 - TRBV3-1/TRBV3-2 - CASSQDTRNSEAFF TGTGCCAGCAGCCAAGATACGAGAAACAGTGAAGCTTTCTTT
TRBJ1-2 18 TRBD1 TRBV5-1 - CASSLGHRDRVLNYGYTF TGCGCCAGCAGCTTGGGTCACCGGGACAGGGTCCTTAACTATGGCTACACCTTC
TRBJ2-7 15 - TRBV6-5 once CASSYRRGDDPEQYF TGTGCCAGCAGTTACCGTAGGGGAGATGATCCCGAGCAGTACTTC
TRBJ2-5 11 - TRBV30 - CAWSSTETQYF TGTGCCTGGAGTTCCACCGAGACCCAGTACTTC
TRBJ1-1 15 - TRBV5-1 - CASSPITTRNTEAFF TGCGCCAGCAGCCCAATAACAACACGGAACACTGAAGCTTTCTTT
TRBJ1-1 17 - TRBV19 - CASSITDVGPLNTEAFF TGTGCCAGTAGTATCACGGATGTTGGGCCGCTCAACACTGAAGCTTTCTTT
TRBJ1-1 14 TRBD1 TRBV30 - CAWSSGTGAPEAFF TGTGCCTGGAGTTCTGGGACAGGGGCGCCTGAAGCTTTCTTT
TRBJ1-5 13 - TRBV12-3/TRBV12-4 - CASTNREGLPQHF TGTGCCAGCACTAACAGGGAGGGTCTGCCCCAGCATTTT
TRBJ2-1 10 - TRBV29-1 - CSAAHNEQFF TGCAGCGCCGCCCACAATGAGCAGTTCTTC
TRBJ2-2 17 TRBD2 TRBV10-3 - CAITGLAGALNTGELFF TGTGCCATCACCGGACTAGCGGGGGCCCTGAACACCGGGGAGCTGTTTTTT
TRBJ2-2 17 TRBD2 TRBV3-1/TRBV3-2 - CASSQEFGGSPDGELFF TGTGCCAGCAGCCAAGAGTTCGGGGGGTCACCGGACGGGGAGCTGTTTTTT
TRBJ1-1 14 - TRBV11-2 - CASSSPLENTEAFF TGTGCCAGCAGCTCCCCCCTAGAGAACACTGAAGCTTTCTTT
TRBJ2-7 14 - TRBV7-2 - CASSLGGGPEEQYF TGTGCCAGCAGCTTAGGAGGAGGGCCTGAGGAGCAGTACTTC
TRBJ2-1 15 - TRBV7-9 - CASSLSGATEDEQFF TGTGCCAGCAGCTTATCGGGGGCCACGGAGGATGAGCAGTTCTTC
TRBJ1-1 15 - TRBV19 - CASSIKRDTSPEAFF TGTGCCAGTAGCATCAAAAGGGACACCTCACCTGAAGCTTTCTTT
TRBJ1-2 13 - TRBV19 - CATTNRANIGYTF TGTGCCACCACGAACCGGGCGAACATTGGCTACACCTTC
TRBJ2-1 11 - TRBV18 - CASSPNNKKFF TGTGCCAGCTCACCAAATAATAAAAAGTTCTTC
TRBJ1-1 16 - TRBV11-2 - CASSFPLTGANTEAFF TGTGCCAGCAGCTTCCCGTTGACAGGTGCGAACACTGAAGCTTTCTTT
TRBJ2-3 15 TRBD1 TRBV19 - CASTLQGASTDTQYF TGTGCCAGTACCCTACAGGGGGCTAGCACAGATACGCAGTATTTT
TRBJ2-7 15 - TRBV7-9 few CASSLWAVGIYEQYF TGTGCCAGCAGCTTATGGGCCGTGGGAATCTACGAGCAGTACTTC
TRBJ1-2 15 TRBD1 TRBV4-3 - CASSQSGTGLYGYTF TGCGCCAGCAGCCAGTCAGGGACAGGGCTTTATGGCTACACCTTC
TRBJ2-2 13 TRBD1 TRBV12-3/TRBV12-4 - CASGQGVTGELFF TGTGCCAGCGGCCAGGGGGTCACCGGGGAGCTGTTTTTT
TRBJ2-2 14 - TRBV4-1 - CASSRQAGAGELFF TGCGCCAGCAGCAGACAGGCGGGAGCCGGGGAGCTGTTTTTT
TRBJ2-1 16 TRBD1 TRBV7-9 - CASSRGQGGTYNEQFF TGTGCCAGCAGCCGCGGACAGGGCGGAACCTACAATGAGCAGTTCTTC
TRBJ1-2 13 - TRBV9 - CASSVENNYGYTF TGTGCCAGCAGCGTTGAAAACAACTATGGCTACACCTTC
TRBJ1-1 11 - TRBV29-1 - CSVKRITEAFF TGCAGCGTAAAACGGATCACTGAAGCTTTCTTT
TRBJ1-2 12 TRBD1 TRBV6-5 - CASWDSSYGYTF TGTGCCAGTTGGGACAGCAGTTATGGCTACACCTTC
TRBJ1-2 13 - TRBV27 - CASSGGGHYGYTF TGTGCCAGCTCGGGGGGGGGTCACTATGGCTACACCTTC
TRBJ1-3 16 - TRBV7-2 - CASSLVETAYGNTIYF TGTGCCAGCAGCTTAGTGGAGACAGCATATGGAAACACCATATATTTT
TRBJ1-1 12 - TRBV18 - CASSPADTEAFF TGTGCCAGCTCACCGGCAGACACTGAAGCTTTCTTT
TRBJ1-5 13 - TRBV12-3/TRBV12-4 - CASSFTVGPPQHF TGTGCCAGCAGTTTTACAGTGGGCCCGCCCCAGCATTTT
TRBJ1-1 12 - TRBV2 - CASSGRNTEAFF TGTGCCAGCAGTGGAAGGAACACTGAAGCTTTCTTT
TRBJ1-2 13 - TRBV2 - CASSEKGNYGYTF TGTGCCAGCAGTGAAAAGGGCAACTATGGCTACACCTTC
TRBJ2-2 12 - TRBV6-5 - CASRTGTGELFF TGTGCCAGCAGGACGGGCACCGGGGAGCTGTTTTTT
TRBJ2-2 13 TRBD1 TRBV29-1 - CSVDRENTGELFF TGCAGCGTGGACAGGGAGAACACCGGGGAGCTGTTTTTT